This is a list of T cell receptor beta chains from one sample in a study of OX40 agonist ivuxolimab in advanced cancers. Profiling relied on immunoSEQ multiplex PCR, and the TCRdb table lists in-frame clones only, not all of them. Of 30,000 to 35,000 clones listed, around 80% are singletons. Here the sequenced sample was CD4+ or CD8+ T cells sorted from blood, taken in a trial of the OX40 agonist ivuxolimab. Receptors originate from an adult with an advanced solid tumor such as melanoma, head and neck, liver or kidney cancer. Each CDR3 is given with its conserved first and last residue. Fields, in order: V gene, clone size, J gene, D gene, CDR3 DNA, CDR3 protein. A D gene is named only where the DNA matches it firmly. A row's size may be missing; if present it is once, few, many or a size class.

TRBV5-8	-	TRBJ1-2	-	TGTGCCAGCAGGCTCAGGGGTAGGGACTATGGCTACACCTTC	CASRLRGRDYGYTF
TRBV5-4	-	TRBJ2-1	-	TGTGCCAGCAGCGAGAGTCGGGGTACGGACGGCAATGAGCAGTTCTTC	CASSESRGTDGNEQFF
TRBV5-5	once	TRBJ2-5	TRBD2	TGTGCCAGCAGCTTGTCTAGCGGCCAAGAGACCCAGTACTTC	CASSLSSGQETQYF
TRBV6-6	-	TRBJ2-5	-	TGTGCCAGCATCTATGGCAGGGGTGAGACCCAGTACTTC	CASIYGRGETQYF
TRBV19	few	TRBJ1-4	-	TGTGCCAGTAGTATTTACAGTAATGAAAAACTGTTTTTT	CASSIYSNEKLFF
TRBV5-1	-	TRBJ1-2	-	TGCGCCAGCAGCTTGGACAGCAACTATGGCTACACCTTC	CASSLDSNYGYTF
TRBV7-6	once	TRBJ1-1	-	TGTGCCAGCAGCTTAAGGGGGGTGAACACTGAAGCTTTCTTT	CASSLRGVNTEAFF
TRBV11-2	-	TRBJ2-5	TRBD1	TGTGCCAGCAGCCCAGGGGGCGCCGGCGAGACCCAGTACTTC	CASSPGGAGETQYF
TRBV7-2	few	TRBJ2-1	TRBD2	TGTGCCAGCAGCTGGGGCCAGGGCACGGCTAGCGGGAGGAATGAGCAGTTCTTC	CASSWGQGTASGRNEQFF
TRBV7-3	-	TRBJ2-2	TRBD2	TGTGCCAGCAGCGACTCCGGGGGGGCCGCCGGGGAGCTGTTTTTT	CASSDSGGAAGELFF
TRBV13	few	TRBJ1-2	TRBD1	TGTGCCAGCACCATAGACAGGGGAGTTAGCTACACCTTC	CASTIDRGVSYTF
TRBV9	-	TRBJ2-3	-	TGTGCCAGCAGCGTAGGGACAGATACGCAGTATTTT	CASSVGTDTQYF
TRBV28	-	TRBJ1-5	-	TGTGCCAGCACCACCTCCCGGTCGGACCCCAGCAATCAGCCCCAGCATTTT	CASTTSRSDPSNQPQHF
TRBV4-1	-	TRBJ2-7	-	TGCGCCAGCAGCCCGCGGGACAGAGCCTACGAGCAGTACTTC	CASSPRDRAYEQYF
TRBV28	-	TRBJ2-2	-	TGTGCCAGCAAGCCCGGGAGACCAGGCGGGGAGCTGTTTTTT	CASKPGRPGGELFF
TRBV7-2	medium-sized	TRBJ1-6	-	TGTGCCAGCAGCTTGATTGCAACTTTCACGCCCAGCACCCTCCACTTT	CASSLIATFTPSTLHF
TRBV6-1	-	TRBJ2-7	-	TGTGCCAGCAGTTTGCGGGACACCTACGAGCAGTACTTC	CASSLRDTYEQYF
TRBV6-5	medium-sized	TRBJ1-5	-	TGTGCCAGCGGGGGTCCAGGGCCCCAGCATTTT	CASGGPGPQHF
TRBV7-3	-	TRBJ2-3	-	TGTGCCAGCAGCTTACCCGGGGGAGGAGATACGCAGTATTTT	CASSLPGGGDTQYF
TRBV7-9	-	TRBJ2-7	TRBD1	TGTGCCAGCAGCACACCGGGACAGGGGTCCTACGAGCAGTACTTC	CASSTPGQGSYEQYF
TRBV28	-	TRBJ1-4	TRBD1	TGTGCCAGCAAACCTCCGGGACAGGGGATTGAAAAACTGTTTTTT	CASKPPGQGIEKLFF
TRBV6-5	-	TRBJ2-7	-	TGTGCCAGCAGTGAAGGGCACGGGGAGTACTTC	CASSEGHGEYF
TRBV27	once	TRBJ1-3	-	TGTGCCAGCAGTTTGGCTCAGGGTAGTGGAAACACCATATATTTT	CASSLAQGSGNTIYF
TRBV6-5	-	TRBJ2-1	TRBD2	TGTGCCAGCAGTTGGGGACTAGCCAATGAGCAGTTCTTC	CASSWGLANEQFF
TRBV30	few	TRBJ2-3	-	TGTGCCTGGAAGGGGTGGGGTAACACAGATACGCAGTATTTT	CAWKGWGNTDTQYF
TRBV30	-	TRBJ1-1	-	TGTGCCTGGGGGAATAACGGCGGCACTGAAGCTTTCTTT	CAWGNNGGTEAFF
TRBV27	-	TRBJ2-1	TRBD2	TGTGCCAGCACCCAGACTAGCGGTAGAGACAATGAGCAGTTCTTC	CASTQTSGRDNEQFF
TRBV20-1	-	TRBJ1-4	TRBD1	TGCAGTGCTGGGGACAGCGAAAAACTGTTTTTT	CSAGDSEKLFF
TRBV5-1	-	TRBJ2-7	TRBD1	TGCGCCAGCAGCCTGGACAGGCTAAGCTCCTACGAGCAGTACTTC	CASSLDRLSSYEQYF
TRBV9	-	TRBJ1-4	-	TGTGCCAGCAGCGCCCAGGGGCTTTCTCATGAAAAACTGTTTTTT	CASSAQGLSHEKLFF
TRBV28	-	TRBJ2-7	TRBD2	TGTGCCAGCAGTCCTAGCGGGGTCTACGAGCAGTACTTC	CASSPSGVYEQYF
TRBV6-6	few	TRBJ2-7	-	TGTGCCAGCAACGACATACCTTTCGGGAACGAGCAGTACTTC	CASNDIPFGNEQYF